These T cell receptor beta chains were read from a single sample in a study of T-cell reconstitution after alpha-beta-depleted transplantation in children. MiXCR was run by TCRdb on the PCR reads, yielding one entry per CDR3 protein. The sample carries about 980,000 distinct CDR3 sequences, roughly 31% recorded once. The source material was PBMCs, mostly from graft donor cells, sampled 360 days after TCRalphabeta/CD19-depleted stem cell transplant. The receptors were sampled from a boy less than two years old who had a stem cell transplant for SCID, so the T cells may come from the graft donor. CDR3s include the opening cysteine and the closing phenylalanine or tryptophan. A D gene is named only where the DNA matches it firmly. A clone size is listed for some rows: how often the clone was seen (once, few, many), or a class if it is expanded.

>TRBV15|TRBD2|few|TRBJ2-1
TGTGCCACCAGCAGACTCTGGTCGGGGGGGCCCTACAATGAGCAGTTCTTC
CATSRLWSGGPYNEQFF
>TRBV19|TRBD1|once|TRBJ1-1
TGTGCCAGCAGGGGACAGGGGGGACCGGTGAACACTGAAGCTTTCTTT
CASRGQGGPVNTEAFF
>TRBV12-3/TRBV12-4|-|few|TRBJ2-7
TGTGCCAGCAGTTCGCCGGGACCGTCCCCCTACGAGCAGTACTTC
CASSSPGPSPYEQYF
>TRBV20-1|TRBD2|-|TRBJ2-1
TGCAGTGCTAGAAGGCCGGGGGGACTCAGTGAGCAGTTCTTC
CSARRPGGLSEQFF
>TRBV27|-|few|TRBJ1-5
TGTGCCAGCAGTCCGGTGGTAGGGGGCAATCAGCCCCAGCATTTT
CASSPVVGGNQPQHF
>TRBV7-2|-|-|TRBJ2-7
TGTGCCAGCAGCTTACAACAGAAAGAGCAGTACTTC
CASSLQQKEQYF
>TRBV5-5|TRBD1|few|TRBJ2-2
TGTGCCAGCAGCTCTAGGACAGGCAACACCGGGGAGCTGTTTTTT
CASSSRTGNTGELFF
>TRBV6-6|-|-|TRBJ2-7
TGTGCCAGCAGTTACTGGGGGAGCGAGCAGTACTTC
CASSYWGSEQYF
>TRBV10-3|TRBD2|few|TRBJ2-1
TGTGCCATCAGACCCGGGACTAGGGGCAATGAGCAGTTCTTC
CAIRPGTRGNEQFF
>TRBV12-3/TRBV12-4|-|few|TRBJ1-5
TGTGCCAGCAGCCAAGGGCAACGGCCCCAGCATTTT
CASSQGQRPQHF
>TRBV12-3/TRBV12-4|TRBD1|-|TRBJ1-2
TGTGCCAGCCGGACAGGCGGTTCGGAGGACACCTTC
CASRTGGSEDTF
>TRBV14|TRBD1|few|TRBJ2-1
TGTGCCAGCAGCCAAGTCGGGACAGGGACCAATGAGCAGTTCTTC
CASSQVGTGTNEQFF
>TRBV2|TRBD2|-|TRBJ2-1
TGTGCCAGAGGGAGGAAACCGGAAACGGCTAGCGGGGACAATGAGCAGTTCTTC
CARGRKPETASGDNEQFF
>TRBV4-2|TRBD2|-|TRBJ2-7
TGTGCCAGCAGCCAAGAGGGTAGTACTAGCGGGTTATACGAGCAGTACTTC
CASSQEGSTSGLYEQYF
>TRBV5-1|TRBD2|few|TRBJ2-3
TGCGCCAGCAGCCCCGGACTAGCGGGGGGACGAGATACGCAGTATTTT
CASSPGLAGGRDTQYF
>TRBV6-1|TRBD1|few|TRBJ1-6
TGTGCCAGCAGTCGCACAGGGGCTCCTAATTCACCCCTCCACTTT
CASSRTGAPNSPLHF
>TRBV4-2|-|few|TRBJ2-1
TGTGCCAGCAGCCTTGCCCCGGAGGTCGGGGGTTTGATTCGCTCCTACAATGAGCAGTTCTTC
CASSLAPEVGGLIRSYNEQFF
>TRBV27|TRBD2|few|TRBJ2-7
TGTGCCAGCAGTTTTAACGCGGGGGGTTACGAGCAGTACTTC
CASSFNAGGYEQYF
>TRBV4-1|-|-|TRBJ2-3
TGCGCCAGCAGCCAAGGATCAGGGTCTGCAGATACGCAGTATTTT
CASSQGSGSADTQYF
>TRBV10-3|-|few|TRBJ1-1
TGTGCCATCAGTGAGTCGAAGGACACTGAAGCTTTCTTT
CAISESKDTEAFF
>TRBV28|TRBD2|-|TRBJ2-3
TGTGCCAGCAGTGGGACTAGCGGGGGGATTAGCACAGATACGCAGTATTTT
CASSGTSGGISTDTQYF
>TRBV28|TRBD1|few|TRBJ2-7
TGTGCCAGCAGGCCCTATCGACAGGGTGGGAGCGAGCAGTACTTC
CASRPYRQGGSEQYF
>TRBV20-1|TRBD1|few|TRBJ2-7
TGCAGTGCCAGTCCCCCGGGACAGGGGACGTACGAGCAGTACTTC
CSASPPGQGTYEQYF
>TRBV7-3|-|-|TRBJ2-7
TGTGCCAGCAGCTTAATGGGCAGGGGCATCGACGAGCAGTACTTC
CASSLMGRGIDEQYF
>TRBV7-2|TRBD1|few|TRBJ1-1
TGTGCCAGCAGCTTATTGCAGGGGGCCACTGAAGCTTTCTTT
CASSLLQGATEAFF
>TRBV3-1|TRBD2|-|TRBJ2-1
TGTGCCAGCAGCCAAGATAGGGGACTACCTCCTTTGTCCTACAATGAGCAGTTCTTC
CASSQDRGLPPLSYNEQFF
>TRBV5-1|-|few|TRBJ1-4
TGCGCCAGCAGCTTGGAACCCCCTAATGAAAAACTGTTTTTT
CASSLEPPNEKLFF
>TRBV7-2|TRBD1|-|TRBJ2-5
TGTGCCAGCAGCTTAGTGCTCGGGTTGAGACAGGGGAGTGAGACCCAGTACTTC
CASSLVLGLRQGSETQYF
>TRBV6-1|-|-|TRBJ1-4
TGTGCCAGCAGTGAAAGGGCAGGGCGCGGGGGTGAAAAACTGTTTTTT
CASSERAGRGGEKLFF